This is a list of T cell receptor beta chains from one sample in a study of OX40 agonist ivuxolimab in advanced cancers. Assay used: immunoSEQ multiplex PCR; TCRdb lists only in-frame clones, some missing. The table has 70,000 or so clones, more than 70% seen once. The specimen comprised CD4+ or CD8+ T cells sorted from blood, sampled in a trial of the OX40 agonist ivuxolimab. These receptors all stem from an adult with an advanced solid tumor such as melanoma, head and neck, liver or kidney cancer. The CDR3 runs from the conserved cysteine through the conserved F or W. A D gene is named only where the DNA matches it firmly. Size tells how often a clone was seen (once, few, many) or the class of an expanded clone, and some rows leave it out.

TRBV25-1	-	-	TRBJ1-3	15	CASSSLGKSGNTIYF	TGTGCCAGCAGTTCACTGGGGAAGTCTGGAAACACCATATATTTT
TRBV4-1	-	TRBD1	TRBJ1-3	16	CASSRGQELRGNTIYF	TGCGCCAGCAGCCGGGGACAGGAACTGAGGGGAAACACCATATATTTT
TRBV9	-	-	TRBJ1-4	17	CASSVGIGGGENEKLFF	TGTGCCAGCAGCGTAGGCATCGGCGGGGGCGAGAATGAAAAACTGTTTTTT
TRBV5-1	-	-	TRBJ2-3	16	CASSLPLRGRTDTQYF	TGCGCCAGCAGCTTGCCTCTCAGGGGAAGGACAGATACGCAGTATTTT
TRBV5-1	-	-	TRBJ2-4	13	CASSLRGYGIQYF	TGCGCCAGCAGCTTGCGCGGGTACGGCATTCAGTACTTC
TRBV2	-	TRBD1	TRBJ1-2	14	CASSSQGENYGYTF	TGTGCCAGCAGTAGTCAGGGGGAAAACTATGGCTACACCTTC
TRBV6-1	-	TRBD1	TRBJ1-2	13	CASSIGTDYGYTF	TGTGCCAGCAGTATAGGGACAGACTATGGCTACACCTTC
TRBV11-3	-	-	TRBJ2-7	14	CASSLGQGASEQYF	TGTGCCAGCAGCTTAGGCCAGGGAGCGAGCGAGCAGTACTTC
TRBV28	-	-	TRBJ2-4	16	CASSFSGRASEDIQYF	TGTGCCAGCAGTTTTTCAGGCAGGGCGAGTGAAGACATTCAGTACTTC
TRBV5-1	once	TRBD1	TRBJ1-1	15	CASSIPQGTNTEAFF	TGCGCCAGCAGCATCCCACAGGGGACGAACACTGAAGCTTTCTTT
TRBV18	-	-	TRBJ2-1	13	CASSPSGLNEQFF	TGTGCCAGCTCACCATCGGGCTTGAATGAGCAGTTCTTC
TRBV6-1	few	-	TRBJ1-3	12	CASSEEVGQDYF	TGTGCCAGCAGTGAAGAAGTCGGGCAGGACTATTTT
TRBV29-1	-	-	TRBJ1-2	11	CSVVSLYGYTF	TGCAGCGTTGTCTCCCTATATGGCTACACCTTC
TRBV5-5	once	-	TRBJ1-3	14	CASSLVREGNTIYF	TGTGCCAGCAGCTTGGTGAGAGAGGGAAACACCATATATTTT
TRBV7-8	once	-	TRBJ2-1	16	CASSLRGSRSYNEQFF	TGTGCCAGCAGCCTAAGGGGCAGTCGCTCCTACAATGAGCAGTTCTTC
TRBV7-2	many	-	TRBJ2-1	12	CASSSLGVEQFF	TGTGCCAGCAGTTCTCTGGGGGTTGAGCAGTTCTTC
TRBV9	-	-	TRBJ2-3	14	CASSPRQPTDTQYF	TGTGCCAGCAGCCCCCGACAGCCCACAGATACGCAGTATTTT
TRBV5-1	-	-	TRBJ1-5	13	CASSLTFGQPQHF	TGCGCCAGCAGCTTGACTTTTGGACAGCCCCAGCATTTT
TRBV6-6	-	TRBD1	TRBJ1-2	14	CASSLGTGEDGYTF	TGTGCCAGCAGCCTCGGGACAGGGGAGGATGGCTACACCTTC
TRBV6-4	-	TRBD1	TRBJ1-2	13	CASRGDSRYGYTF	TGTGCCAGCAGGGGGGACAGCCGGTATGGCTACACCTTC
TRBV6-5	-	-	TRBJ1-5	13	CASSQTRNQPQHF	TGTGCCAGCAGTCAAACTAGGAATCAGCCCCAGCATTTT
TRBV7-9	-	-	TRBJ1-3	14	CASSLSFSGNTIYF	TGTGCCAGCAGCTTATCTTTCTCTGGAAACACCATATATTTT
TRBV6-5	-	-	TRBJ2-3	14	CASSYRGSPDTQYF	TGTGCCAGCAGTTACCGGGGGTCACCAGATACGCAGTATTTT
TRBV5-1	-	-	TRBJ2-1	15	CASSSNTGAGNEQFF	TGCGCCAGCAGCTCGAATACAGGGGCGGGGAATGAGCAGTTCTTC
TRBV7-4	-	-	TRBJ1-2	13	CASSPFEGYGYTF	TGTGCCAGCAGCCCCTTCGAGGGCTATGGCTACACCTTC
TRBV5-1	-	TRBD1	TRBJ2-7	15	CASSPGDRDPAEQYF	TGCGCCAGCAGCCCCGGAGACAGGGACCCCGCCGAGCAGTACTTC
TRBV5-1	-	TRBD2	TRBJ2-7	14	CASSAGDMRHEQYF	TGCGCCAGCAGCGCGGGGGATATGCGCCACGAGCAGTACTTC
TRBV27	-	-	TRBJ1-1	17	CASSPREGTGPRTEAFF	TGTGCCAGCAGTCCCCGAGAAGGGACGGGCCCCAGGACTGAAGCTTTCTTT
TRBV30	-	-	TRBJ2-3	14	CAWKRDIATDTQYF	TGTGCCTGGAAAAGGGACATTGCCACAGATACGCAGTATTTT
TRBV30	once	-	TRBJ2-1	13	CAWSVYRFGEQFF	TGTGCCTGGAGTGTCTATAGGTTCGGTGAGCAGTTCTTC
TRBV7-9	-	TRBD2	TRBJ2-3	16	CASSLGTSGAGDTQYF	TGTGCCAGCAGCTTAGGGACTAGCGGGGCCGGGGATACGCAGTATTTT
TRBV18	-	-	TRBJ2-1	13	CASSPQGYNEQFF	TGTGCCAGCTCACCACAGGGCTACAATGAGCAGTTCTTC
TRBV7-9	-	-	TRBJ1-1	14	CASSLVEGGTEAFF	TGTGCCAGCAGCTTAGTAGAAGGGGGCACTGAAGCTTTCTTT
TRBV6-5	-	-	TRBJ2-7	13	CASRTPSTAQQYF	TGTGCCAGCAGGACCCCCTCTACGGCTCAGCAGTACTTC
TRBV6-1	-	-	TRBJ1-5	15	CASIGSQGRDQPQHF	TGTGCCAGTATCGGGAGCCAAGGCCGGGATCAGCCCCAGCATTTT
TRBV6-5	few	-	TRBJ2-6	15	CASGRTSTGANVLTF	TGTGCCAGCGGACGTACTAGTACTGGGGCCAACGTCCTGACTTTC
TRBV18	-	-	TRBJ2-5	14	CASSPKSGQETQYF	TGTGCCAGCTCCCCTAAATCGGGCCAAGAGACCCAGTACTTC
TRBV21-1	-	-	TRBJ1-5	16	CASSKPQAYSNQPQHF	TGTGCCAGCAGCAAGCCCCAGGCATATAGCAATCAGCCCCAGCATTTT
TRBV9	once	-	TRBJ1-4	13	CASSVGAGDRLFF	TGTGCCAGCAGCGTTGGGGCCGGGGATCGGCTGTTTTTT
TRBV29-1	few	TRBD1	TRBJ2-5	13	CSVGTGVWETQYF	TGCAGCGTTGGAACAGGGGTCTGGGAGACCCAGTACTTC
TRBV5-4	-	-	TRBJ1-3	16	CASSLGTASSGNTIYF	TGTGCCAGCAGTCTCGGGACCGCCAGCTCTGGAAACACCATATATTTT
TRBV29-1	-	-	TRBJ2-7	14	CSVEVPGWSYEQYF	TGCAGCGTTGAAGTCCCGGGTTGGTCCTACGAGCAGTACTTC
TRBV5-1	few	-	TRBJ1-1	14	CASSPGHAGTEAFF	TGCGCCAGCAGCCCGGGACACGCCGGAACTGAAGCTTTCTTT
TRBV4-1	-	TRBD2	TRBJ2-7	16	CASSQWFEREVHEQYF	TGCGCCAGCAGCCAGTGGTTTGAGCGGGAGGTCCACGAGCAGTACTTC
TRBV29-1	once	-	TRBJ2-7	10	CSVVNYEQYF	TGCAGCGTTGTAAATTACGAGCAGTACTTC
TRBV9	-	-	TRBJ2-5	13	CASSVAALETQYF	TGTGCCAGCAGCGTAGCGGCCCTGGAGACCCAGTACTTC
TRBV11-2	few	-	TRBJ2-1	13	CASSLNPVYEQFF	TGTGCCAGCAGCTTAAACCCGGTCTATGAGCAGTTCTTC
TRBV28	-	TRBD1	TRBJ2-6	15	CASIQGASGANVLTF	TGTGCCAGCATACAGGGGGCCTCTGGGGCCAACGTCCTGACTTTC
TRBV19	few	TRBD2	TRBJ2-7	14	CATSGASGRGEQYF	TGTGCCACCTCCGGGGCTAGCGGGAGGGGCGAGCAGTACTTC
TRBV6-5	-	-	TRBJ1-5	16	CASSLWGGNSNQPQHF	TGTGCCAGCAGTTTGTGGGGGGGGAATAGCAATCAGCCCCAGCATTTT
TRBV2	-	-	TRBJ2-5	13	CASSFRGPETQYF	TGTGCCAGCAGTTTCCGGGGCCCAGAGACCCAGTACTTC
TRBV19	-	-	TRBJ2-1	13	CASSIVPLGEQFF	TGTGCCAGTAGTATAGTGCCCCTAGGTGAGCAGTTCTTC
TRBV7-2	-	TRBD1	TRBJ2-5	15	CASSRSQGAVETQYF	TGTGCCAGCAGCCGTTCACAGGGGGCGGTGGAGACCCAGTACTTC
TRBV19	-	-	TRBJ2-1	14	CASSSHSSHNEQFF	TGTGCCAGTAGTAGCCACTCCTCGCACAATGAGCAGTTCTTC
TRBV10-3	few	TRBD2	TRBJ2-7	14	CAINERGVRSEQYF	TGTGCCATCAACGAGCGGGGGGTTCGTAGCGAGCAGTACTTC
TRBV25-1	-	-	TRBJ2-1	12	CASSPRMGLSFF	TGTGCCAGCAGTCCACGAATGGGACTCTCGTTCTTC